The TCR beta chain described here comes from a study of blood T cell repertoires in COVID-19. Background on the study: Researchers got acute and convalescent COVID-19 samples from the United States, Italy and Spain. Sources were T cells, B-cell-depleted T cells, or PBMCs; the material itself was cDNA or gDNA.

In the original workflow: Nucleated cell number was recorded as an estimate derived from reference gene primer amplification. Here immunoSEQ multiplex PCR was the method, and the copy in TCRdb shows in-frame clones only, minus some. V, J and clone size are taken as reported in that table, and D and trimming were inferred from the DNA itself. The table shows roughly 100,000 clones, with around four fifths occurring only once. The sequencing input was peripheral blood. The source is a human donor in a cohort sampled during active COVID-19.

The CDR3 DNA follows: TGTGCCAGCAGCCAAAACAGGGGTGGCTATGGCTACACCTTC. Translating gives CASSQNRGGYGYTF. The chain couples TRBV3-1 (or the pseudogene TRBV3-2) to TRBJ1-2; 7 bases are shared with TRBD1. With 2 bases clipped from V and 4 bases from J, the junction kept 4 bases outside the gene matches. Germline V gene lookup returns CDR1 LGHDT and CDR2 YNNKEL (reference sequence). The CDR3 has 14 amino acids.